This T cell receptor (beta chain) comes out of a study of cytomegalovirus exposure and HLA in healthy donors. The PCR employed 60 Vbeta primers together with 13 Jbeta primers. Generated by immunoSEQ multiplex PCR, the TCRdb table keeps only in-frame clones and is missing some. The data hold 74,000 or so clones, with roughly 80% observed a single time. Findings of the study overall: Later analysis reportedly placed an Asian-associated ancestry cluster below the approximately 700-donor mean in N-insertions. Reports state that TCR beta sequences accurately predicted most subjects' HLA-A and HLA-B alleles.

Worth noting for this clone: What it binds is not known.

The donors (healthy individuals) were bone marrow donors. Sequencing was done on a sample of PBMCs. This sequence originates from a woman in her 40s in good health and CMV-seropositive.

The CDR3 DNA is TGTGCCAGCAGCTTAAAGCAGGGGATAGACAATGAGCAGTTCTTC. This sequence encodes CASSLKQGIDNEQFF. This chain links TRBV13 with TRBJ2-1; tentatively, D is TRBD1 (6 bases). The CDR3 length is 15 residues. Trimming left V 2 bases short and J 5 bases short, with 13 bases between. Germline V gives CDR1 PRHDT, CDR2 FYEKMQ (reference sequence).